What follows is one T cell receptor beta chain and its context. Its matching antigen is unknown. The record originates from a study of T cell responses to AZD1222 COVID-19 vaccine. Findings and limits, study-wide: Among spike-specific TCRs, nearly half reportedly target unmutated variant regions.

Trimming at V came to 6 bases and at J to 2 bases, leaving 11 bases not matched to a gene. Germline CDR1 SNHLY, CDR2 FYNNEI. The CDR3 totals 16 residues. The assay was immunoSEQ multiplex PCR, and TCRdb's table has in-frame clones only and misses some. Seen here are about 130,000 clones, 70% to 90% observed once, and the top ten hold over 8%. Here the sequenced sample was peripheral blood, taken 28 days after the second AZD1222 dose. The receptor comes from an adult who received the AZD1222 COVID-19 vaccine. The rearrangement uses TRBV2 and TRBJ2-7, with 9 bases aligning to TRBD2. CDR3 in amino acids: CASSDLGGGETYEQYF. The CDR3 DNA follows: TGTGCCAGCAGCGACCTAGGCGGGGGGGAAACCTACGAGCAGTACTTC. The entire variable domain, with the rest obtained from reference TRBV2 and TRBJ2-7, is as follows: EPEVTQTPSHQVTQMGQEVILRCVPISNHLYFYWYRQILGQKVEFLVSFYNNEISEKSEIFDDQFSVERPDGSNFTLKIRSTKLEDSAMYFCASSDLGGGETYEQYFGPGTRLTVT.